The 2 T cell receptor beta chains below were found in one sample sequenced in a study of T-cell memory formation after mild COVID-19. TCRdb analysed the 5' RACE reads with MiXCR anew, one entry per CDR3 protein. The sample includes around 300,000 distinct CDR3 sequences, around 13% of them seen just once. Sequencing was carried out using PBMCs or a T cell subset sorted from them (not recorded which). Receptors originate from a young man who had mild COVID-19 (a few samples of this study predate the infection). Cell type and time point are not known.

Only a few counts were recorded for this clonotype. This chain connects TRBV12-3 or TRBV12-4 to TRBJ2-6; D perhaps matches TRBD1 (6 bases). This CDR3 has 16 residues. V lost 5 bases to trimming and J lost 0 bases, with 11 bases between them. The CDR3 DNA sequence: TGTGCCAGCAGTGACCGGACAGCCTCTGGGGCCAACGTCCTGACTTTC. This encodes CASSDRTASGANVLTF.

This clonotype has a handful of counts. This chain uses TRBV4-1 with TRBJ1-4; TRBD1 agrees at 8 bases. This CDR3 comprises 14 residues. Germline trimming cut 8 bases from V and 6 bases from J; bases unmatched to any gene: 8. In germline, CDR1 is MGHRA, CDR2 YSYEKL. The CDR3, as DNA: TGCGCCAGCCTTGACAGGGGCCGAGATGAAAAACTGTTTTTT. It codes for CASLDRGRDEKLFF.